This TCR beta chain emerged from a study of patients and donors after allogeneic stem cell transplantation. TCRdb ran MiXCR on the RT-PCR reads and lists one entry per CDR3 protein. Found here are 400,000 to 500,000 distinct CDR3 sequences, around 15% of them singletons; the top ten hold less than 9.5%. Germline CDR1 DFQATT, CDR2 SNEGSKA (reference sequence). The V and J ends lost 3 bases and 3 bases, in that order; junction bases with no gene match: 6. This CDR3 contains 14 residues. Source material: blood, either unsorted or a sorted T cell fraction (not recorded which). The chain joins TRBV20-1 to TRBJ2-3, with 7 bases that match TRBD2. The origin of this receptor is a human donor who was either an allogeneic HSCT recipient or a stem cell or donor lymphocyte infusion donor (not recorded which). It is not recorded whose cells these are; they may come from a transplant donor. CDR3 sequence reads: CSARRAGVTDTQYF. The CDR3 nucleotides are TGCAGTGCTAGGCGGGCGGGGGTTACAGATACGCAGTATTTT.